The 25 T cell receptor beta chains presented below share a single source sample, sequenced in a study of CD8 T cells in ankylosing spondylitis. TCRdb independently ran MiXCR on the 5' RACE reads; one entry per CDR3 protein. The data show more than 100,000 distinct CDR3 sequences, roughly an eighth seen once. The sequenced sample consisted of blood, either unsorted or a sorted T cell fraction (not recorded which). Receptors were obtained from a female donor with ankylosing spondylitis or in good health (not recorded which).

The CDR3 loop reads CATCQAGGLYNEQFF. The CDR3 coding sequence is TGTGCCACCTGCCAGGCGGGGGGACTCTACAATGAGCAGTTCTTC. The rearrangement links TRBV3-1 to TRBJ2-1; 8 positions match TRBD2. Germline loops: CDR1 LGHDT, CDR2 YNNKEL (reference sequence). The CDR3 is made up of 15 amino acids. J was trimmed by 3 bases and V by 10 bases; bases with no gene match: 11.

This clonotype appeared many times. The CDR3 region is CASRSAGGPYNEQFF. The CDR3 DNA follows: TGTGCCAGCAGGTCTGCGGGGGGGCCCTACAATGAGCAGTTCTTC. The rearrangement links TRBV28 to TRBJ2-1; 9 bases are a match to TRBD2. V lost 6 bases and J lost 2; bases outside the gene matches: 5. The CDR3 sequence is 15 residues long. Germline-derived CDR1 and CDR2 are MDHEN and SYDVKM. Full variable domain (remainder filled in from reference TRBV28 and TRBJ2-1): DVKVTQSSRYLVKRTGEKVFLECVQDMDHENMFWYRQDPGLGLRLIYFSYDVKMKEKGDIPEGYSVSREKKERFSLILESASTNQTSMYLCASRSAGGPYNEQFFGPGTRLTVL.

This clonotype was counted at least ten times. The chain links TRBV18 to TRBJ1-6; 8 bases are shared with TRBD1. V dropped 6 bases and J dropped 14; count of bases not matched to a gene: 9. Germline V gene lookup returns CDR1 KGHSH and CDR2 LQKENI. The CDR3 consists of 13 residues. CDR3 region: CASSQGQGSSLHF. The DNA for the CDR3 is TGTGCCAGCTCCCAAGGACAGGGCTCGTCCCTCCACTTT.

This clonotype was counted at least ten times. The V call is TRBV19, the J call TRBJ2-2; weak D call: TRBD1 (6 bases). The germline V gene encodes CDR1 LNHDA and CDR2 SQIVND (reference sequence). This CDR3 is built from 11 residues. V lost 9 bases and J lost 5, with 7 bases in between. The DNA for the CDR3 is TGTGCCAGCCAGGGGACCGGGGAGCTGTTTTTT. This encodes CASQGTGELFF.

This clonotype has a count of ten or more. V and J are TRBV28 and TRBJ2-6, with 7 bases that match TRBD1. Germline V CDR1 and CDR2: MDHEN, SYDVKM. With 7 bases clipped from V and 0 bases from J, the junction kept 6 bases outside the gene matches. The CDR3 runs 16 residues. The CDR3 nucleotides are TGTGCCAGCAAAAGGGGGCTTTCCTCTGGGGCCAACGTCCTGACTTTC. Its translation: CASKRGLSSGANVLTF.

This clonotype was recorded many times. This chain connects TRBV5-1 to TRBJ2-1; D remains unclear. CDR1 SGHRS and CDR2 YFSETQ come from the germline V gene. V was clipped by 1 base and J by 8 bases, with 10 bases between them. CDR3 length: 13 amino acids. CDR3 residues: CASSLNYPDEQFF. The CDR3, as DNA: TGCGCCAGCAGCTTGAACTACCCCGATGAGCAGTTCTTC. Combining the CDR3 with reference TRBV5-1 and TRBJ2-1 gives the whole variable domain KAGVTQTPRYLIKTRGQQVTLSCSPISGHRSVSWYQQTPGQGLQFLFEYFSETQRNKGNFPGRFSGRQFSNSRSEMNVSTLELGDSALYLCASSLNYPDEQFFGPGTRLTVL.

A few counts support this clonotype. V and J are TRBV6-1 and TRBJ2-1; D perhaps matches TRBD1 (6 bases). The V and J ends lost 4 bases and 5 bases respectively, with 18 bases between them. Germline V gives CDR1 MNHNS, CDR2 SASEGT. CDR3 length: 16 amino acids. The CDR3 sequence: CASSVGSHRVDNEQFF. CDR3 DNA sequence: TGTGCCAGCAGTGTAGGATCTCACAGGGTGGACAATGAGCAGTTCTTC.

The gene calls are TRBV7-8 and TRBJ2-7; 9 bases line up with TRBD1. Germline CDR1 reads SGHVS; CDR2 reads FQNEAQ. V dropped 5 bases and J dropped 3; count of bases not matched to a gene: 8. CDR3 length equals 15 residues. CDR3 in DNA: TGTGCCAGCAGCGTAAAGGGACAGGGAAGCTACGAGCAGTACTTC. The encoded protein is CASSVKGQGSYEQYF.

This clonotype was seen ten or more times. The chain uses TRBV5-1 and TRBJ2-3, with TRBD2 matching 10 bases. The CDR3 consists of 16 residues. Germline-derived CDR1 and CDR2 are SGHRS and YFSETQ. Unmatched junction bases numbered 5, after V lost 1 base and J lost 3 bases. The CDR3 loop reads CASSLPASGSTDTQYF. In DNA form, the CDR3 reads TGCGCCAGCAGCTTGCCAGCTAGCGGGAGTACAGATACGCAGTATTTT.

A remark on this clonotype: One end of the junction varies from germline; a read error may be responsible. This chain connects TRBV12-3 or TRBV12-4 to TRBJ1-1; D unresolved. The CDR3 sequence is 14 residues long. As DNA, the CDR3 is TGTGCCAGCCGACAACGTGGCGTGAACTCTGAAGCTTTCTTT. It is translated as CASRQRGVNSEAFF.

A few counts support this clonotype. For the CDR3, the DNA is TGTGCCAGCAGACCTCAGGGGTTAGGTGGCTACACCTTC. Translation: CASRPQGLGGYTF. V gene TRBV12-3 or TRBV12-4 combines with J gene TRBJ1-2; tentative D call: TRBD1 (6 bases). V lost 6 bases and J lost 7, with 15 bases in between. The length of the CDR3 is 13 residues.

Ten or more counts support this clonotype. The J gene is TRBJ2-2, the V gene TRBV12-3 or TRBV12-4; D not resolved. The CDR3 contains 16 residues. V lost 5 bases and J 5 bases, leaving 18 bases between the germline ends. The CDR3 loop reads CASSRGTTRWTGELFF. The CDR3 region has the DNA TGTGCCAGCAGTCGCGGAACGACCCGTTGGACCGGGGAGCTGTTTTTT.

This clonotype was seen ten or more times. This chain's CDR3 is CASSISSGMNTEAFF. In DNA form, the CDR3 reads TGTGCCAGCAGCATAAGTTCAGGAATGAACACTGAAGCTTTCTTT. The gene calls are TRBV11-2 and TRBJ1-1; D is ambiguous. The CDR3 loop spans 15 amino acids. In germline, CDR1 is SGHAT, CDR2 FQNNGV. V lost 5 bases, J lost 0 bases, and 13 bases lay in between.

The chain recombines TRBV20-1 with TRBJ2-7; TRBD1 agrees at 10 bases. Germline V gives CDR1 DFQATT, CDR2 SNEGSKA (reference sequence). Losses at the gene ends were 1 base for V and 6 bases for J; bases not matched to a gene: 6. The CDR3 has 14 residues. The CDR3 reads CSARVWDRGGEQYF. DNA for the CDR3: TGCAGTGCTAGAGTGTGGGACAGGGGTGGCGAGCAGTACTTC.

The table lists this clonotype with many counts. The genes are TRBV9 and TRBJ2-1; 11 nucleotides agree with TRBD2. The CDR3 is 14 amino acids. J was trimmed by 7 bases and V by 4 bases; bases with no gene match: 4. Germline CDR1 and CDR2: SGDLS and YYNGEE. The CDR3, as DNA: TGTGCCAGCAGCCCTAGCGGGGGGCTAAATGAGCAGTTCTTC. Residues: CASSPSGGLNEQFF.

About this clonotype itself: Sequence at one end of the junction differs from germline and may be a read error. This CDR3 is CASRTYWASGGQSSYNKQFF. The CDR3 DNA reads TGTGCCAGCAGAACTTACTGGGCTAGCGGGGGGCAGAGCTCCTACAATAAGCAGTTCTTC. The V and J genes are TRBV12-3 or TRBV12-4 and TRBJ2-1; the match to TRBD2 covers 11 bases. The CDR3 length is 20 residues.

This clonotype was seen many times. This chain connects TRBV20-1 to TRBJ2-1, with 11 bases that match TRBD2. Germline V lookup: CDR1 DFQATT, CDR2 SNEGSKA (reference sequence). Trimming removed 6 bases from V and 7 bases from J; junction bases left unmatched: 11. The CDR3 covers 15 residues. CDR3 nucleotide sequence: TGCAGTGCCCCCTCCCGACTAGCGGGGACAAATGAGCAGTTCTTC. Translating it yields CSAPSRLAGTNEQFF.

This clonotype was detected a few times. The CDR3 nucleotides read TGCAGCGCGAGTCGGACAGCTAACTATGGCTACACCTTC. This sequence encodes CSASRTANYGYTF. The chain links TRBV29-1 to TRBJ1-2; perhaps TRBD1 as D (6 bases). V was clipped by 7 bases and J by 0 bases, with 12 bases between them. Germline CDR1 is SQVTM and CDR2 is ANQGSEA. This CDR3 is built from 13 residues.

This clonotype was recorded at least ten times. The CDR3 DNA is TGCAGTGCTAGGACTATGGGGGGAACGAGCTCCTACAATGAGCAGTTCTTC. Translated, it gives CSARTMGGTSSYNEQFF. V is TRBV20-1 and J is TRBJ2-1, with a weak D call TRBD2 (6 bases). Germline V gene data show CDR1 as DFQATT and CDR2 as SNEGSKA (reference sequence). V lost 3 bases and J lost 0, with 18 bases in between. The CDR3 covers 17 residues.

Ten or more counts support this clonotype. The rearrangement uses TRBV20-1 and TRBJ2-1; 11 positions match TRBD2. The V gene's germline CDR1 is DFQATT and CDR2 SNEGSKA (reference sequence). The CDR3 length is 13 residues. Losses at the gene ends were 3 bases for V and 8 bases for J; bases not matched to a gene: 3. DNA of the CDR3: TGCAGTGCTAGCACTAGCGGGAGATATGAGCAGTTCTTC. Protein product: CSASTSGRYEQFF.

This clonotype was found a few times. The chain has TRBV27 and TRBJ2-7; D might be TRBD2 (6 bases). The V end was cut by 3 bases, the J end by 7 bases, with 16 bases between. CDR3 length equals 14 residues. CDR1 is MNHEY, CDR2 SMNVEV, per germline (reference sequence). The CDR3 coding sequence is TGTGCCAGCAGTTTGAACGGGGGTCTTAGGGAGCAGTACTTC. This codes for CASSLNGGLREQYF.

This clonotype was recorded at least ten times. CDR3 amino acids: CASSLEGSGRSYNEQFF. For the CDR3, the DNA is TGTGCCAGCAGCTTAGAGGGTAGCGGGAGGTCCTACAATGAGCAGTTCTTC. The chain is built from TRBV7-9 and TRBJ2-1, with 10 bases fitting TRBD2. Trimming cost V 1 base and J 1 base; bases outside gene matches: 4. The CDR3 spans 17 residues. The V gene's germline CDR1 is SEHNR and CDR2 FQNEAQ (reference sequence).

V usage is TRBV7-7 and J usage is TRBJ2-7, with D maybe TRBD1 (5 bases). This CDR3 spans 15 amino acids. Germline V gene sequence: CDR1 SSHAT, CDR2 FNYEAQ (reference sequence). V lost 6 bases to trimming and J lost 7 bases, with 22 bases between them. The CDR3 loop reads CASSLGATALREQYF. In DNA form, the CDR3 reads TGTGCCAGCAGTCTAGGGGCCACCGCACTACGGGAGCAGTACTTC.

This clonotype was seen repeatedly, ten times or more. The chain combines TRBV19 with TRBJ1-2; D unresolved. The CDR3 loop spans 14 amino acids. Trimming removed 4 bases from V and 4 bases from J, with 13 bases in between. Looked up from germline, CDR1 is LNHDA and CDR2 is SQIVND (reference sequence). CDR3 in DNA: TGTGCCAGTAGTACTCGGACTGAATCCTATGGCTACACCTTC. Protein: CASSTRTESYGYTF.

The chain recombines TRBV28 with TRBJ2-1; 11 bases map to TRBD2. The germline CDR1 and CDR2 sequences are MDHEN and SYDVKM. The J segment lost 10 bases and the V segment lost 3 bases, leaving 8 bases of the junction unmatched. The CDR3 extends over 15 amino acids. This CDR3 reads CASSLPSGGPEEQFF. The DNA of the CDR3 is TGTGCCAGCAGTTTGCCTAGCGGGGGGCCGGAGGAGCAGTTCTTC.